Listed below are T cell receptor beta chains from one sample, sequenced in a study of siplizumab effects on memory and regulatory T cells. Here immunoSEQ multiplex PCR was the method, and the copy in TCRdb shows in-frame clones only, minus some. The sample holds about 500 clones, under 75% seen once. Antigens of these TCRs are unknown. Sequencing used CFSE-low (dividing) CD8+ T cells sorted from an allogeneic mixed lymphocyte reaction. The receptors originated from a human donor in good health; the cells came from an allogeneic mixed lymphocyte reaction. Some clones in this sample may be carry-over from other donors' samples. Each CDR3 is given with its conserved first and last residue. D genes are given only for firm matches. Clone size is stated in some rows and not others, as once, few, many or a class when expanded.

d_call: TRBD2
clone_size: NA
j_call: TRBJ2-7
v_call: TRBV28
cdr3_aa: CASSPGTSGYEQYF
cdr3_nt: TGTGCCAGCAGTCCCGGGACTAGCGGCTACGAGCAGTACTTC

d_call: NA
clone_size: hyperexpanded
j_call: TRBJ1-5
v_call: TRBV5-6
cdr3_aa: CASSLTTASYQPQHF
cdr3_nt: TGTGCCAGCAGCTTGACTACAGCGAGTTACCAGCCCCAGCATTTT

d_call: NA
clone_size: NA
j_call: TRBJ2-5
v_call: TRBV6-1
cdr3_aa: CAILRSGARQETQYF
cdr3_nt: TGTGCCATTCTAAGGTCGGGGGCCCGCCAAGAGACCCAGTACTTC

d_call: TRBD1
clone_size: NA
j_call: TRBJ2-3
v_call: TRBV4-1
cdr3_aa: CASSQLSDLRGLTDTQYF
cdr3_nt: TGCGCCAGCAGCCAGTTATCGGATCTCAGGGGGCTCACAGATACGCAGTATTTT

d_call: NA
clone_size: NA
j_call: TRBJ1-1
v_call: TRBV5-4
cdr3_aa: CASREGPSTEAFF
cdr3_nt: TGTGCCAGCAGAGAGGGCCCGAGCACTGAAGCTTTCTTT

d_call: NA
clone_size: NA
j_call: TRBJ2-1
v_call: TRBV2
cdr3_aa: CASSEGPSSYNEQFF
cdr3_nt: TGTGCCAGCAGTGAAGGGCCAAGCTCCTACAATGAGCAGTTCTTC

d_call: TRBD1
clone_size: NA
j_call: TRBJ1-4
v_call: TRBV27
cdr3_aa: CASSLSWTGEAKLFF
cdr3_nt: TGTGCCAGCAGTTTATCCTGGACAGGGGAGGCAAAACTGTTTTTT

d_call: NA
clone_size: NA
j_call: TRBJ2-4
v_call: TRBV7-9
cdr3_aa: CASSLPGMSKNIQYF
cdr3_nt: TGTGCCAGCAGCTTACCCGGGATGAGCAAAAACATTCAGTACTTC

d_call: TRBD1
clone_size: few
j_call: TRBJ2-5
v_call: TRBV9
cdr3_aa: CASSVGVLQGAMRETQYF
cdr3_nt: TGTGCCAGCAGCGTAGGGGTGTTGCAGGGGGCGATGAGAGAGACCCAGTACTTC

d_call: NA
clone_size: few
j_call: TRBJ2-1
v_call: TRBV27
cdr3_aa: CASSLSGVNEQFF
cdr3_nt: TGTGCCAGCAGTTTATCCGGGGTCAATGAGCAGTTCTTC

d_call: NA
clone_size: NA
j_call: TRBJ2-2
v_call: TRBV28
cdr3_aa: CASSTGSNREKLFF
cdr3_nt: TGTGCCAGCAGTACAGGTTCGAACAGAGAGAAGCTGTTTTTT

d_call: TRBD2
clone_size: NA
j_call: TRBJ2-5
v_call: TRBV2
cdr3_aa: CASPGPGGAPQETQYF
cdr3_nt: TGTGCCAGCCCTGGGCCCGGGGGGGCCCCCCAAGAGACCCAGTACTTC

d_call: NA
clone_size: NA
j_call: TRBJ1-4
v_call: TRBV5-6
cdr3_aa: CASSRGQQSHNEKLFF
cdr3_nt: TGTGCCAGCAGCCGAGGACAGCAGAGTCATAATGAAAAACTGTTTTTT

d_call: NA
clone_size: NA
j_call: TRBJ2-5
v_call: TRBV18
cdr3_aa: CASSPEVLGRQTQYF
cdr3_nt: TGTGCCAGCTCACCCGAGGTTTTGGGGCGGCAGACCCAGTACTTC

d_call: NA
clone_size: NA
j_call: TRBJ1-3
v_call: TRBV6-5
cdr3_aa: CASSFGQSNTIYF
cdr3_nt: TGTGCCAGCAGTTTCGGACAGTCAAACACCATATATTTT

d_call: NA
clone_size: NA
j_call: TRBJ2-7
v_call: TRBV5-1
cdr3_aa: CACLARGSYEQYF
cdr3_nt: TGCGCCTGTCTCGCCCGGGGATCATACGAGCAGTACTTC

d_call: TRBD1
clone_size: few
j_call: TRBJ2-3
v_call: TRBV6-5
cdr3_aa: CASSYGDSLYTQYF
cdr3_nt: TGTGCCAGCAGTTATGGGGACAGTCTTTATACGCAGTATTTT

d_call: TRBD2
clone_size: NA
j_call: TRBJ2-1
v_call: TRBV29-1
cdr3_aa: CSVDGLRGNSYNEQFF
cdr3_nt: TGCAGCGTTGATGGGTTGCGGGGGAATTCCTACAATGAGCAGTTCTTC

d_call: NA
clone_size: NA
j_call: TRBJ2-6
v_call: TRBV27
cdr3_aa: CASSSLNSGANVLTF
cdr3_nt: TGTGCCAGCAGTTCTCTTAACTCTGGGGCCAACGTCCTGACTTTC

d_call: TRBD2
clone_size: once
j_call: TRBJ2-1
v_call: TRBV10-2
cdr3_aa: CASSDLAGYNEQFF
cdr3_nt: TGCGCCAGCAGTGATCTAGCGGGCTACAATGAGCAGTTCTTC

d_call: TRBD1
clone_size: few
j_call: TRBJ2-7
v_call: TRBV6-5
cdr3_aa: CASRETGQLYEQYF
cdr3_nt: TGTGCCAGCAGGGAGACAGGGCAACTCTACGAGCAGTACTTC

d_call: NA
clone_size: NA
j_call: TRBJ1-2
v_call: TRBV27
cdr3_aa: CASSFTYSPHGYTF
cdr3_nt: TGTGCCAGCAGTTTCACTTACTCCCCCCATGGCTACACCTTC

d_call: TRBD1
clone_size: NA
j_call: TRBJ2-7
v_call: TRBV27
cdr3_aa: CASRPGQGAYEQYF
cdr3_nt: TGTGCCAGCAGACCGGGACAGGGGGCTTACGAGCAGTACTTC

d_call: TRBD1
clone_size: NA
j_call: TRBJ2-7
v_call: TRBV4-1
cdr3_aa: CASSQDWGQGMQQYF
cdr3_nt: TGCGCCAGCAGCCAAGATTGGGGACAGGGGATGCAGCAGTACTTC

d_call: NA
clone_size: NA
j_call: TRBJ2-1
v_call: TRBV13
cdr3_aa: CASSLGYNEQFF
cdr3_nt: TGTGCCAGCAGCTTGGGGTACAATGAGCAGTTCTTC

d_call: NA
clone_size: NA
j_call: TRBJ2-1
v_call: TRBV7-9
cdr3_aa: CASSLSGELYNEQFF
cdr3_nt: TGTGCCAGCAGCCTAAGCGGAGAACTGTACAATGAGCAGTTCTTC

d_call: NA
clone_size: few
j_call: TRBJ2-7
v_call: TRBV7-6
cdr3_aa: CASSFEQGWEQYF
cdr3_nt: TGTGCCAGCAGCTTCGAACAGGGTTGGGAGCAGTACTTC

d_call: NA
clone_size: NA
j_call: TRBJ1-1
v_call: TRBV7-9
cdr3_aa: CASRAGWAEAFF
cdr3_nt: TGTGCCAGCAGGGCGGGGTGGGCTGAAGCTTTCTTT

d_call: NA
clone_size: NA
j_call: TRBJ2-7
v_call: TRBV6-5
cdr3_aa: CASSLQGRSDEQYF
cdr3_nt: TGTGCCAGCAGTCTACAGGGAAGGTCGGACGAGCAGTACTTC

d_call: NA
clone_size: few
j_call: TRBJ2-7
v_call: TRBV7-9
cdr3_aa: CASSLGGNYEQYF
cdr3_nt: TGTGCCAGCAGCTTAGGCGGAAACTACGAGCAGTACTTC

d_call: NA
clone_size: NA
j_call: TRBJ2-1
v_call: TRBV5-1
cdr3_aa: CASSLAAQEVNEQFF
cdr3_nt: TGCGCCAGCAGCTTGGCTGCGCAGGAGGTCAATGAGCAGTTCTTC

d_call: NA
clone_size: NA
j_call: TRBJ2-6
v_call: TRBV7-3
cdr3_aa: CASSTPTDSRSPGANVLTF
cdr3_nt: TGTGCCAGCAGCACTCCGACGGACTCAAGGTCTCCTGGGGCCAACGTCCTGACTTTC